This T cell receptor beta chain was identified during a study of cytomegalovirus exposure and HLA in healthy donors (dated by TCRdb to the late 2010s). Regarding the study in general: An earlier analysis of roughly 570 of the donors reported 250 to 300 Gb of sequence data and 90 million to 120 million unique TCR beta sequences obtained from about 179 million T cells. Approximately 310 gigabases of sequencing data and 70 million to 100 million unique TCR sequences made up an early release that covered some 640 HLA-typed donors. Of the approximately 400 genotyped donors, 65% to 90% were placed in the genetic ancestry cluster associated with self-reported Caucasian donors. The study aimed to test whether cataloging public T cell receptors could reveal signatures of past pathogen exposure. Using immunosequencing, the study profiled T cell repertoires from 550 to 750 subjects and related those repertoires to cytomegalovirus serostatus. Along with the approximately 700-subject first cohort, a separate validation cohort of roughly 110 different subjects was used. High-throughput TCR immunosequencing, statistical association of individual TCRs with disease status, and machine learning were combined to predict cytomegalovirus infection status. To study patterns of TCR occurrence, a later analysis re-analyzed previously published TCR beta repertoires from 700 or so donors and added high-resolution HLA genotyping. Rather than drawing on any new phenotypic data, the later analysis identified candidate immune exposures from TCR beta sequences and the way those sequences occurred across donors. An earlier analysis of around 580 of the donors used high-throughput TCR beta sequencing to judge whether each TCR beta V gene segment behaved as functional or pseudogenic. Alongside the repertoire data, information on donor age, sex, ethnicity and CMV serostatus was compiled. In a later genetic analysis, genome-wide SNP genotypes for about 65% of the roughly 670 donors were used, and that subset was treated as a discovery cohort. All discovery cohort repertoires had been generated using a single sequencing platform. HLA typing covered class I and class II loci at four-digit resolution. Typing coverage varied by locus: 629-630 donors for A, B, C, DRB1 and DQB1; more than 500 for DQA1; 600 to 610 for DPA1; 450 to 480 for DPB1. Four or five DR-DQ haplotypes were handled as single units for association and clustering because linkage in the cohort was strong. Across around 400 genotyped donors of the cohort, an average of roughly 230,000 unique TCR beta nucleotide sequences per donor were sequenced, and approximately 17% of those sequences were non-productive. The investigation overall reported the following: While some public TCRs were present in many individuals, most TCR sequences turned up only very rarely across donors. A group of highly shared sequence variants was considered likely to be a technical artifact of the sequencing pipeline. The classifier was reported to diagnose cytomegalovirus status with high specificity and sensitivity in both the original and validation cohorts. Because HLA typing was missing for some donors at each locus, association tests included only the typed subset. A later genetic analysis reported fewer N-insertions in productive TCRs among donors in an Asian-associated ancestry cluster than the approximately 670-donor mean. A further reported finding was that TCR beta sequences accurately predicted the HLA-A and HLA-B alleles for most subjects in the first cohort. A later analysis associated about 17,000 TCR beta sequences with specific HLA alleles at a false discovery rate of 0.05. Because counts were too low, about 18 rarely observed V segments, including chromosome 9 orphons, were excluded from the earlier analysis of 587 of the donors. V-gene and J-gene trimming of TCR beta chains was associated with a missense DCLRE1C variant in a later genetic analysis, and the association was replicated in an independent cohort. Correlated functional status among segregating V segments might reflect linkage disequilibrium, but an unknown experimental factor could not be ruled out. The authors suggested that the approach could potentially be generalized to other disease states and immunological phenotypes. Three of the identified cytomegalovirus-associated TCR beta chains were confirmed in vitro to be specific for cytomegalovirus antigens. In this cohort, only TCR beta chains were sequenced, and detectable features were limited by the absence of alpha or paired-chain data. A later analysis reported that several top co-occurrence clusters appeared linked to parvovirus B19, influenza, CMV and Epstein-Barr virus. A later analysis found that TCR association rates varied across HLA loci, with DRB1 alleles showing the most associated TCRs and HLA-C alleles the fewest. A later analysis found that HLA-associated TCR beta chains were more clonally expanded and had lower generation probabilities than equally common non-associated chains. Immune exposure information for the cohort was limited to CMV serostatus. In a later analysis, most CMV-associated TCR beta chains were found to appear HLA-restricted, with HLA associations seemingly driven largely by CMV exposure. Sequencing depth was assumed to be roughly uniform across donors in the presence/absence analyses, though that assumption may not hold. When HLA alleles, especially DR and DQ, strongly co-occurred, attributing TCR associations to individual alleles was difficult. In an earlier analysis of more than 450 of the donors, most TCR beta V segments were observed in productive rearrangements about 87% or about 30% of the time, broadly matching IMGT annotations. A total of some 180 TCR beta chains were listed by the study as associated with cytomegalovirus.

Preparation of the library involved the immunoSEQ multiplex PCR assay. The multiplex PCR relied on a mix of 60 forward primers for TCR Vbeta segments and 13 reverse primers for TCR Jbeta segments. The CDR3 region of rearranged TCR beta genes was amplified from genomic DNA with a multiplex PCR assay. Amplified TCR beta libraries were sequenced as 87-base-pair reads on the Illumina HiSeq System. Processing in the source paper ran as follows. In a later analysis, 70 million to 95 million unique TCR beta chains were counted across the roughly 610 repertoires, and roughly 11 million of these chains were shared by at least two donors. Raw reads were error-corrected and collapsed into unique sequences by a nearest-neighbor algorithm in which closely related sequences were merged to remove PCR and sequencing errors. V, D and J gene segments were assigned by aligning CDR3 sequences to IMGT reference sequences. For a sequence to be retained, at least a six-nucleotide match to both a V gene segment and a J gene segment was required. Rearrangements were classified as productive when the CDR3 lacked stop codons and remained in frame with V and J, and all other rearrangements were classified as non-productive. CDR3 was defined by IMGT convention, running from the second conserved V-encoded cysteine to the conserved J-encoded phenylalanine. Sequences without an unambiguous match to a single V gene segment were excluded from the earlier analysis of a few hundred of the donors. In an earlier analysis of approximately 610 of the donors, V segments were called functional above 56.7% productive rearrangements and were called segregating when the between-donor standard deviation exceeded 5%. To diagnose cytomegalovirus status from the catalog of TCR beta chain sequences, a statistical classification framework was built. In a later analysis, V and J genes were assigned by comparing TCR nucleotide sequences against IMGT/GENE-DB human TR gene sequences. The TCRdist pipeline was used in a later analysis to assign CDR3 sequences and most-parsimonious VDJ recombination scenarios. In a later analysis, each TCR beta chain was defined by its CDR3 amino acid sequence together with its V-gene family, and reads lacking a unique V-gene family were excluded. As a way to deal with suspected cross-contamination and a sequencing artifact, a later analysis dropped hundreds of nucleotide sequences that were highly shared and had low generation probability. For each public chain, a later analysis derived a clonal expansion index from normalized ranks of inferred template counts within each repertoire. A later analysis computed generation probabilities with a VDJ recombination model fitted to out-of-frame rearrangements, and checked the results against IGoR. In a later analysis, hypergeometric tests were used to score TCR-TCR, TCR-HLA and TCR-CMV co-occurrence, with a repertoire-size bias correction applied to TCR pairs. A later analysis estimated false discovery rates by permuting HLA or CMV assignments 20 times. In a later analysis, co-occurring TCRs were grouped with DBSCAN, and TCRdist sequence similarity was added when clustering was performed within HLA-allele-positive subsets. Repertoires with fewer than 30,000 or more than 120,000 public chains, plus five repertoires with anomalous nucleotide sharing, were excluded from co-occurrence clustering. TCRdb limited this immuneACCESS table to in-frame rearrangements with V and J called. A share of clones is missing; checked studies link under half to unresolved V genes, and the rest is unexplained. The V and J calls and the clone size are those of that table, but D and trimming were determined from the DNA. This sample gives some 150,000 clones in total; 87% of them show up just once. The top ten constitute around 0.93% of the sample.

The cohort comprised under 700 healthy bone marrow donors. At the time of sampling, every cohort member was nominally healthy, though immune exposures that went unrecorded were likely present. The donor was CMV seronegative and was included in the group of several hundred seronegative cohort members. A peripheral blood sample was provided by each donor, and peripheral blood mononuclear cells were used for TCR beta sequencing. Genomic DNA was extracted from the blood cell samples with the Qiagen DNeasy Blood Extraction Kit. Note on this clone: There is no known antigen for this receptor. Base qualities are not recorded, but no much larger clone differs from it by a single base.

What was sequenced was PBMCs. This receptor was identified in a woman in her 30s in good health and CMV-seronegative.

CDR3 protein: CASPAGWVVPQHF. In nucleotides, the sequence is TGCGCCAGCCCGGCGGGGTGGGTAGTTCCCCAGCATTTT. The chain was built from TRBV23-1 and TRBJ1-5; the D gene cannot be resolved reliably. TRBV23-1 is annotated as an ORF whose role is uncertain. V was cut back by 8 bases and J by 10 bases, leaving a gap of 18 bases between them. From cysteine to phenylalanine, the CDR3 is 13 amino acids long. Only the CDR3 region is kept as DNA, spanning 39 bases read in frame from base 1.